Below, 2 T cell receptor beta chains from the same sample are listed, as sequenced in a study of shared clonotypes between healthy human individuals. Repertoires were generated with immunoSEQ multiplex PCR, while TCRdb's copy carries only in-frame clones and drops some. The sample shows 2.5 million or so clones, more than 90% of them seen only once. The source material was naive CD4+ T cells sorted from blood. Subset given: CD45RA+ positively selected. Receptors were obtained from a man aged 18 to 29 in good health.

This clone was seen a handful of times. This chain connects TRBV12-5 to TRBJ1-5; weak D call: TRBD1 (5 bases). Looked up from germline, CDR1 is LGHNT and CDR2 is FRNRAP. This CDR3 contains 14 residues. V lost 6 bases to trimming and J lost 1 base, with 10 bases between them. This chain's CDR3 is CASGSGLSNQPQHF. The DNA for the CDR3 is TGTGCTAGTGGATCAGGGTTAAGCAATCAGCCCCAGCATTTT.

The CDR3 loop is CASSAGTGGGYGYTF. CDR3 bases: TGTGCCAGCAGCGCGGGGACAGGGGGCGGCTATGGCTACACCTTC. The genes are TRBV9 and TRBJ1-2, with 12 bases that match TRBD1. Germline CDR1 reads SGDLS; CDR2 reads YYNGEE. The CDR3 runs 15 residues. The junction had 4 bases not matched to a gene; V was cut back by 3 bases and J by 4 bases.